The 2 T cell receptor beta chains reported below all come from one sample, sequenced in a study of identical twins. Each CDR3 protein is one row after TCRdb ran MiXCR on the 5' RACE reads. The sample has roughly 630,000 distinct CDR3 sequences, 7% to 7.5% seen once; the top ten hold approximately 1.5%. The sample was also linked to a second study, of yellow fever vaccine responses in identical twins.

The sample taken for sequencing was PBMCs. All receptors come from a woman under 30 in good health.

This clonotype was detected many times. In DNA, the CDR3 is TGTGCCAGCAGTTTATCCCCTCCACGTGAGCAGTTCTTC. Residues: CASSLSPPREQFF. This chain connects TRBV27 to TRBJ2-1; D gene unclear. The germline V gene encodes CDR1 MNHEY and CDR2 SMNVEV (reference sequence). Between the trimmed V and J ends, which lost 0 bases and 9 bases, there was a span of 9 bases. This CDR3 has 13 amino acids.

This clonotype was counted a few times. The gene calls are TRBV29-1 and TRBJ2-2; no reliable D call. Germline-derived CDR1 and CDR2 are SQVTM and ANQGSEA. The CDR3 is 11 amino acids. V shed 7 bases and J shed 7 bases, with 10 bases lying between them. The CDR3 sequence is CSAQKNGELFF. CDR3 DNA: TGCAGCGCCCAGAAAAACGGGGAGCTGTTTTTT.